Presented here are 5 T cell receptor beta chains from one specimen sequenced in a study of T cells after posttransplantation cyclophosphamide. Generated by immunoSEQ multiplex PCR, the TCRdb table keeps only in-frame clones and is missing some. The table lists 6,000 or so clones, 95% to 98% of them singletons, with about 0.85% in the top ten. Sequencing used memory CD4+ T cells sorted from PBMCs. All receptors derive from a man aged 40-55 years in good health, CMV-negative, and a related stem cell transplant donor.

This chain joins TRBV29-1 and TRBJ1-1; no firm D call. The CDR3 runs to 11 residues. Trimming took off 8 bases at V and 3 bases at J, with 10 bases between the two ends. From germline, CDR1 is SQVTM and CDR2 ANQGSEA. In DNA form, the CDR3 reads TGCAGCTTTACAAGTTACACTGAAGCTTTCTTT. As protein: CSFTSYTEAFF.

This chain joins TRBV19 and TRBJ2-1; TRBD2 is a possible D gene (6 bases). The germline V gene encodes CDR1 LNHDA and CDR2 SQIVND (reference sequence). Trimming left V 6 bases short and J 9 bases short, with 18 bases between. The CDR3 consists of 14 residues. The CDR3 DNA is TGTGCCAGTAGGACTGCCACGTTCGGGGGTGAGCAGTTCTTC. Residues: CASRTATFGGEQFF.

The CDR3 spells CAWSAGAGTDGYTF. CDR3 nucleotide sequence: TGTGCCTGGAGTGCAGGGGCAGGGACAGATGGCTACACCTTC. The rearrangement uses TRBV30 and TRBJ1-2; 7 nucleotides match TRBD1. CDR3 length equals 14 residues. In germline, CDR1 is GTSNPN, CDR2 SVGIG (reference sequence). The trim removed 1 base at V and 6 bases at J, leaving 8 bases unmatched.

The chain employs TRBV6-5 and TRBJ1-1; D unclear. CDR1 and CDR2 (germline): MNHEY, SVGAGI. The CDR3 is 14 residues long. V was pared by 6 bases and J by 1 base, with 12 bases between. CDR3 nucleotides: TGTGCCAGCAGCCAACCAGGAGGGAACACTGAAGCTTTCTTT. Its protein product is CASSQPGGNTEAFF.

This clone was detected only once. CDR3 sequence (DNA): TGTGCCAGCAGCTTACGTCCGGACAGCTCCTACAATGAGCAGTTCTTC. Translated: CASSLRPDSSYNEQFF. The V gene is TRBV11-2, the J gene TRBJ2-1; TRBD1 is a possible D gene (6 bases). The CDR3 is 16 residues long. V lost 2 bases and J lost 0, with 11 bases in between. Germline CDR1 is SGHAT and CDR2 is FQNNGV.